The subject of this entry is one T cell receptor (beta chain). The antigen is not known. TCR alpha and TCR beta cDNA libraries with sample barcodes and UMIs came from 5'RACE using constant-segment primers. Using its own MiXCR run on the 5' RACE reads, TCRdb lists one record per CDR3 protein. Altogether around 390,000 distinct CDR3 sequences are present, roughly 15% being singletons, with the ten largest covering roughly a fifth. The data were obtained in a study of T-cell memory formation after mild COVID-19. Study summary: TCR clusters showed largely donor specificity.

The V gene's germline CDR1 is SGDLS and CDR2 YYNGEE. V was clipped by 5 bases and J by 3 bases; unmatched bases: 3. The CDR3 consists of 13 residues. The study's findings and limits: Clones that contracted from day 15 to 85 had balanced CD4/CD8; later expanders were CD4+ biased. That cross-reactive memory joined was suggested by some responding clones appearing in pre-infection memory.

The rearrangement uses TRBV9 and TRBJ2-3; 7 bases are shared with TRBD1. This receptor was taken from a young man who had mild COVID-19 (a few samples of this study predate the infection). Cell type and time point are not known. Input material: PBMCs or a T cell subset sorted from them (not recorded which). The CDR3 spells CASRGGLTDTQYF. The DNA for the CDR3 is TGTGCCAGCAGAGGGGGCCTGACAGATACGCAGTATTTT.